This passage covers 8 T cell receptor beta chains from one sample sequenced in a study of T cell repertoires in cytomegalovirus infection. What these receptors recognize is not known. Each CDR3 protein is one row after TCRdb ran MiXCR on the reads. The data hold approximately 500,000 distinct CDR3 sequences, with 33% observed a single time. The sample here was cultured PBMCs, taken from culture after CMV antigen stimulation. Source of these receptors: a human donor in good health (CMV status not recorded). Some clones in this sample may be carry-over from other donors' samples.

Ten or more counts support this clonotype. This chain links TRBV7-8 with TRBJ2-1, with D unclear. The CDR3 sequence is 19 residues long. Germline V gene sequence: CDR1 SGHVS, CDR2 FQNEAQ. The V end lost 2 bases, the J end lost 0 bases, and 20 bases lay between the germline ends. CDR3 in DNA: TGTGCCAGCAGCTTACCCCGTTACGAGCCGCGGAGCTCCTACAATGAGCAGTTCTTC. It yields the protein CASSLPRYEPRSSYNEQFF.

This chain joins TRBV7-8 and TRBJ1-5; D ambiguous. Per the germline V gene, CDR1 is SGHVS and CDR2 is FQNEAQ. CDR3 length equals 15 residues. V was shortened by 4 bases and J by 3 bases, with 13 bases between the two germline ends. This chain's CDR3 is CASSSLREFNQPQHF. Here the CDR3 DNA reads TGTGCCAGCAGCTCCCTCCGGGAATTCAATCAGCCCCAGCATTTT.

Remarks on this clonotype: A junction end diverges from the germline sequence, so it may reflect a read error. CDR3 loop: CASREEGGLSYNEQFF. CDR3 nucleotides: TGTGCCAGCAGAGAAGAAGGGGGACTCTCCTACAATGAGCAGTTCTTC. The chain links TRBV6-1 to TRBJ2-1, with D perhaps given as TRBD1 or TRBD2 (6 bases each). The CDR3 contains 16 residues. Per germline, CDR1 MNHNS and CDR2 SASEGT.

This chain connects TRBV20-1 to TRBJ2-1, with a tentative D call TRBD1 (6 bases). V was trimmed by 6 bases and J by 3 bases, leaving 18 bases between them. This CDR3 is 15 amino acids long. From germline, CDR1 is DFQATT and CDR2 SNEGSKA (reference sequence). CDR3 in DNA: TGCAGTGCAAATCCGGGACACTTAGTCTACAATGAGCAGTTCTTC. Its translation is CSANPGHLVYNEQFF.

The gene calls are TRBV11-3 and TRBJ2-3, with TRBD2 matching over 9 bases. Germline V CDR1 and CDR2: SGHNT, YENEEA. This CDR3 spans 18 amino acids. The V gene end was trimmed by 4 bases and the J gene end by 0 bases; junction bases not matched to a gene: 11. CDR3 protein: CASSSSPTSGTSTDTQYF. In DNA, the CDR3 is TGTGCCAGCAGCTCCTCACCGACTAGCGGAACTAGCACAGATACGCAGTATTTT.

This clonotype came up many times. The CDR3 reads CASSLEGLADYEQYF. Written as DNA, the CDR3 is TGTGCCAGCAGCTTAGAAGGCCTAGCGGATTACGAGCAGTACTTC. This chain uses TRBV7-2 with TRBJ2-7; 7 bases match TRBD2. Germline V gene data show CDR1 as SGHTA and CDR2 as FQGNSA. The CDR3 extends over 15 amino acids. Germline trimming cut 1 base from V and 4 bases from J; bases unmatched to any gene: 7.

This clonotype occurred a few times. The chain recombines TRBV15 with TRBJ2-5, with 8 bases that match TRBD1. The V gene end was trimmed by 8 bases and the J gene end by 1 base; junction bases not matched to a gene: 6. The CDR3 length is 14 residues. The germline CDR1 and CDR2 sequences are LNHNV and YYDKDF (reference sequence). The CDR3 bases are TGTGCCACCGGGACAGGAGGTTTCCAAGAGACCCAGTACTTC. This gives the protein CATGTGGFQETQYF. Full variable domain (rest looked up from reference TRBV15 and TRBJ2-5): DAMVIQNPRYQVTQFGKPVTLSCSQTLNHNVMYWYQQKSSQAPKLLFHYYDKDFNNEADTPDNFQSRRPNTSFCFLDIRSPGLGDTAMYLCATGTGGFQETQYFGPGTRLLVL.

This clonotype was seen only a few times. The chain links TRBV4-1 to TRBJ2-3; 10 positions match TRBD2. This CDR3 contains 15 residues. In germline, CDR1 is MGHRA, CDR2 YSYEKL. V lost 0 bases and J lost 6; bases outside the gene matches: 3. CDR3 in amino acids: CASSQEKTSGDTQYF. CDR3 DNA: TGCGCCAGCAGCCAAGAAAAGACTAGCGGGGATACGCAGTATTTT.